These T cell receptor beta chains were read from a single sample in a study of human T cells and chemical hapten exposure. TCRdb reprocessed the RACE reads with MiXCR, giving one entry per CDR3 protein. The sample contains about 400,000 distinct CDR3 sequences, about 6% of which appear only once. The source was whole blood, collected in connection with sensitization to the hapten diphenylcyclopropenone (DPC). These receptors were taken from a woman aged 18-30 years with alopecia areata. Some clones in this sample may be carry-over from other donors' samples. Each CDR3 is given with its conserved first and last residue.

J gene	V gene	CDR3 protein
TRBJ2-1	TRBV18	CASSPDHRGEIEEQFF
TRBJ1-1	TRBV29-1	CSVEDVVAEAFF
TRBJ1-3	TRBV15	CATSSQTGGSGNTIYF
TRBJ2-3	TRBV9	CASRVDLSTDTQYF
TRBJ1-1	TRBV28	CASSSISGNTEAFF
TRBJ1-1	TRBV5-1	CASSITANTEAFF
TRBJ1-1	TRBV6-5	CATTPPEAFF
TRBJ1-2	TRBV5-6	CASSPWQQRYGYTF
TRBJ1-5	TRBV20-1	CSAIRGGDQPQHF
TRBJ2-1	TRBV4-3	CASSLDRTINEQFF
TRBJ2-1	TRBV20-1	CSARDSRGLRDEQFF
TRBJ2-1	TRBV9	CASSVDEHPSYNEQFF
TRBJ1-2	TRBV20-1	CSASQDYGYTF
TRBJ1-1	TRBV19	CASSIPSRRGGTEAFF
TRBJ1-5	TRBV24-1	CATYKRATSNQPQHF
TRBJ2-3	TRBV5-1	CASSLGSSSTDTQYF
TRBJ2-2	TRBV14	CASSRGLGGRELFF
TRBJ2-1	TRBV9	CASSVAISGGMGEQFF
TRBJ1-4	TRBV28	CASSLPRVATNEKLFF
TRBJ2-1	TRBV10-3	CAISESGAEQFF
TRBJ2-2	TRBV29-1	CSVAGNTGELFF
TRBJ2-3	TRBV7-2	CASSRQRGVADTQYF
TRBJ2-2	TRBV12-3/TRBV12-4	CASSYDLTSRETGELFF
TRBJ1-1	TRBV6-2/TRBV6-3	CASSLGNEAFF
TRBJ2-7	TRBV29-1	CSVVRDRGSGEQYF
TRBJ1-3	TRBV4-2	CASSQVTSSGNTIYF
TRBJ2-1	TRBV4-3	CASSQDPNPHTYNEQFF
TRBJ2-1	TRBV6-5	CASRAGGEQFF
TRBJ2-7	TRBV3-1	CASSQGTGPSYEQYF
TRBJ2-1	TRBV20-1	CSAPPGLAGDNEQFF
TRBJ1-2	TRBV6-1	CASRTPVRGADGYTF
TRBJ2-7	TRBV5-1	CASSLATNYPTAPYEQYF
TRBJ1-1	TRBV7-9	CASSLVYTEAFF
TRBJ1-4	TRBV2	CVTGGYEKLFF
TRBJ2-1	TRBV5-1	CASSEGTEQFF
TRBJ1-4	TRBV6-5	CASSPEGMANEKLFF
TRBJ1-2	TRBV27	CASSLSRTGGYGYTF
TRBJ1-1	TRBV6-2/TRBV6-3	CASSWETGGVMNTEAFF
TRBJ2-3	TRBV5-1	CASSFTGADTQYF
TRBJ1-4	TRBV12-3/TRBV12-4	CASSPGQAANEKLFF
TRBJ1-1	TRBV7-3	CASSSFGGEGTEAFF
TRBJ1-2	TRBV6-5	CASSYSIGQADYGYTF
TRBJ1-2	TRBV7-2	CASSPSTGGGNYGYTF
TRBJ1-3	TRBV4-1	CASSQVFRETGNTIYF
TRBJ2-7	TRBV6-2/TRBV6-3	CASSYSRVTKYNSYEQYF
TRBJ1-2	TRBV29-1	CSVGGQGSSYGYTF
TRBJ1-5	TRBV4-2	CASSQGSGAGNQPQHF
TRBJ2-5	TRBV11-2	CASSRADETQYF
TRBJ2-3	TRBV5-1	CASSSSGGGTDTQYF
TRBJ1-5	TRBV2	CASTFSNQPQHF
TRBJ1-4	TRBV5-1	CASSLGGASEKLFF